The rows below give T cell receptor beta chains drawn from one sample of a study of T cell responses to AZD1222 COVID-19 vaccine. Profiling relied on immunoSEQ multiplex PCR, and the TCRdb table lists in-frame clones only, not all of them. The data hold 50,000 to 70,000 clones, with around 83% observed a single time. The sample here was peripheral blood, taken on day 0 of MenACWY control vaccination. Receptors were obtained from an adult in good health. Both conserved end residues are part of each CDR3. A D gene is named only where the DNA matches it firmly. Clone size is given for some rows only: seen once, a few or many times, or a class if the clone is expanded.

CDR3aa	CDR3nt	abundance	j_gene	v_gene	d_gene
CASSHVDREATGELFF	TGTGCCAGCAGCCATGTAGACAGAGAAGCCACCGGGGAGCTGTTTTTT	-	TRBJ2-2	TRBV4-2	-
CASSHAVTGEYNEKLFF	TGTGCCAGCAGCCATGCAGTCACAGGGGAGTATAATGAAAAACTGTTTTTT	-	TRBJ1-4	TRBV11-2	TRBD1
CASSLSPGTGGEQFF	TGTGCCAGCAGCTTAAGTCCCGGGACAGGGGGCGAGCAGTTCTTC	-	TRBJ2-1	TRBV11-3	TRBD1
CASSFAGTGNEKLFF	TGTGCCAGCAGCTTTGCCGGGACAGGGAATGAAAAACTGTTTTTT	few	TRBJ1-4	TRBV7-2	TRBD1
CATSDLQREGADTQYF	TGTGCCACCAGTGATTTGCAACGGGAGGGGGCCGATACGCAGTATTTT	few	TRBJ2-3	TRBV24-1	-
CASSQTPYTDNYGYTF	TGTGCCAGCAGCCAAACCCCTTACACGGATAACTATGGCTACACCTTC	once	TRBJ1-2	TRBV3-1/TRBV3-2	-
CASSVSPTTYEQYF	TGTGCCAGCAGCGTAAGCCCTACAACCTACGAGCAGTACTTC	-	TRBJ2-7	TRBV9	-
CASSYRDSRGYTF	TGTGCCAGCAGTTACCGGGACAGTAGGGGCTACACCTTC	-	TRBJ1-2	TRBV6-6	TRBD1
CASSLGSSSYNSPLHF	TGTGCCAGCAGTTTAGGGTCCAGCTCCTATAATTCACCCCTCCACTTT	-	TRBJ1-6	TRBV27	-
CASRVRTGMNTEAFF	TGTGCCAGCCGAGTACGGACAGGGATGAACACTGAAGCTTTCTTT	-	TRBJ1-1	TRBV27	TRBD1
CASSARPGGGRRDTQYF	TGTGCCAGCAGCGCCCGACCGGGCGGGGGAAGGCGAGATACGCAGTATTTT	-	TRBJ2-3	TRBV9	TRBD2
CASTPGRALYGYTF	TGCGCCAGCACCCCGGGACGGGCGCTGTATGGCTACACCTTC	-	TRBJ1-2	TRBV23-1	-
CASSEMFVQGAGGSYEQYF	TGTGCCAGCAGTGAAATGTTTGTCCAGGGAGCGGGAGGCTCCTACGAGCAGTACTTC	-	TRBJ2-7	TRBV6-1	TRBD2
CASSQAPTGGDGYTF	TGTGCCAGCAGCCAAGCTCCGACAGGAGGAGATGGCTACACCTTC	once	TRBJ1-2	TRBV14	-
CASSLPGVGNTIYF	TGTGCCAGCAGTTTACCGGGGGTCGGAAACACCATATATTTT	-	TRBJ1-3	TRBV28	-
CASSDDRVSYNEQFF	TGTGCCAGCTCGGACGACAGGGTGAGCTACAATGAGCAGTTCTTC	-	TRBJ2-1	TRBV18	TRBD1
CASSSNPDRAKLFF	TGCGCCAGCAGCTCGAATCCCGACAGGGCCAAACTGTTTTTT	-	TRBJ1-4	TRBV5-1	TRBD1
CASSRGDRRYSNQPQHF	TGTGCCAGCAGCCGCGGGGACAGGCGTTATAGCAATCAGCCCCAGCATTTT	-	TRBJ1-5	TRBV3-1/TRBV3-2	TRBD1
CASSWPSGGSYNEQFF	TGTGCCAGCAGCTGGCCTAGCGGGGGGTCCTACAATGAGCAGTTCTTC	-	TRBJ2-1	TRBV7-8	TRBD2
CATSELGTGNGDGELFF	TGTGCCACCAGTGAATTAGGGACAGGGAATGGGGACGGGGAGCTGTTTTTT	-	TRBJ2-2	TRBV24-1	TRBD1
CAWSMDIAGYTF	TGTGCCTGGAGTATGGACATCGCTGGCTACACCTTC	-	TRBJ1-2	TRBV30	-
CASSQELAGGPDFTDTQYF	TGTGCCAGCAGCCAAGAACTAGCGGGAGGGCCTGATTTCACAGATACGCAGTATTTT	once	TRBJ2-3	TRBV4-2	TRBD2
CASSPQGGETQYF	TGTGCCAGCTCACCACAGGGTGGGGAGACCCAGTACTTC	once	TRBJ2-5	TRBV18	-
CATSAASAPFEQYF	TGTGCCACCAGTGCGGCTAGCGCACCCTTCGAGCAGTACTTC	-	TRBJ2-7	TRBV24-1	-
CASSFEPQHF	TGTGCCAGCAGTTTTGAGCCCCAGCATTTT	-	TRBJ1-5	TRBV6-6	-
CASSQGGQGAREQFF	TGTGCCAGCAGCCAAGGGGGACAGGGGGCTCGTGAGCAGTTCTTC	-	TRBJ2-1	TRBV4-2	TRBD1
CASSLLGLGNEQFF	TGTGCCAGCAGCTTACTGGGTTTGGGGAATGAGCAGTTCTTC	-	TRBJ2-1	TRBV7-8	-